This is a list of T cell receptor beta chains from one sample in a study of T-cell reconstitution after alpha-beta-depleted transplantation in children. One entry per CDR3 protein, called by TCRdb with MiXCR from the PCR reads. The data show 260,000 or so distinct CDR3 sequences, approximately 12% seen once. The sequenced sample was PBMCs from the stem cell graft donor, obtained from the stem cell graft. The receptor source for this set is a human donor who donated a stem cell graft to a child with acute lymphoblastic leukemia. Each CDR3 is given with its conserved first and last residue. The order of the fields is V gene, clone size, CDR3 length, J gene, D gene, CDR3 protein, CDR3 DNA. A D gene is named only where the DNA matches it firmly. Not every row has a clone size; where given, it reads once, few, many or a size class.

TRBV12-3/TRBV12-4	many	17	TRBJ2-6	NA	CASSLAYYSSGANVLTF	TGTGCCAGCAGTTTAGCCTATTATTCCTCTGGGGCCAACGTCCTGACTTTC
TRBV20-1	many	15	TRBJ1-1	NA	CSARALDYPNTEAFF	TGCAGTGCTAGAGCCCTGGACTATCCGAACACTGAAGCTTTCTTT
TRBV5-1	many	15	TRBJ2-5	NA	CASSLGTGFGETQYF	TGCGCCAGCAGCTTAGGAACAGGGTTTGGGGAGACCCAGTACTTC
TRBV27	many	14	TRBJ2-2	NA	CASSLGDTTGELFF	TGTGCCAGCAGTTTGGGGGACACCACCGGGGAGCTGTTTTTT
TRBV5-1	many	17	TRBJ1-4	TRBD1	CASSLGTGGTTNEKLFF	TGCGCCAGCAGCCTCGGGACAGGGGGCACGACTAATGAAAAACTGTTTTTT
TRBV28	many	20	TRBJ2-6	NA	CASSLSAPGGAITGANVLTF	TGTGCCAGCAGTTTATCGGCCCCAGGCGGGGCGATTACTGGGGCCAACGTCCTGACTTTC
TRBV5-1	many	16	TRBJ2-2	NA	CASSSTSSRGTGELFF	TGCGCCAGCAGTTCCACATCAAGCCGGGGCACCGGGGAGCTGTTTTTT
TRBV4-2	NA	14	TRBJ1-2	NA	CASSQVNRDYGYTF	TGTGCCAGCAGCCAAGTCAACAGGGATTATGGCTACACCTTC
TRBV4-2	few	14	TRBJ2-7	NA	CASSQEGPRSEQYF	TGTGCCAGCAGCCAAGAAGGACCACGCAGCGAGCAGTACTTC
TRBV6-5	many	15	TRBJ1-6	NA	CASSYGGIHNSPLHF	TGTGCCAGCAGTTATGGTGGAATACACAATTCACCCCTCCACTTT
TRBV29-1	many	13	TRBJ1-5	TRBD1	CSVATGEAQPQHF	TGCAGCGTAGCCACAGGGGAGGCTCAGCCCCAGCATTTT
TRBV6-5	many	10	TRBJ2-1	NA	CASSQNEQFF	TGTGCCAGTAGCCAGAATGAGCAGTTCTTC
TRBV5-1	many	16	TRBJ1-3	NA	CASSLARQGKGNTIYF	TGCGCCAGCAGCTTGGCCAGGCAGGGGAAAGGAAACACCATATATTTT
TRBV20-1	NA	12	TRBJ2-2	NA	CSARDVTGELFF	TGCAGTGCTAGAGATGTTACCGGGGAGCTGTTTTTT
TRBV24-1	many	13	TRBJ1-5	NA	CATARASNQPQHF	TGTGCCACCGCACGGGCTAGCAATCAGCCCCAGCATTTT
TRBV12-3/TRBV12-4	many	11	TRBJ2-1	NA	CASSLGRLSAF	TGTGCCAGCAGTTTAGGCAGATTGTCTGCCTTC
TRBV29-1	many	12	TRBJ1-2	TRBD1	CSVYRGSYGYTF	TGCAGCGTTTACAGGGGAAGTTATGGCTACACCTTC
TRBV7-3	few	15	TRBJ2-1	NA	CASSLYAGSYNEQFF	TGTGCCAGCAGCTTATACGCGGGATCCTACAATGAGCAGTTCTTC
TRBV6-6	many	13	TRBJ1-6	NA	CASSYWQDSPLHF	TGTGCCAGCAGTTATTGGCAGGATTCACCCCTCCACTTT
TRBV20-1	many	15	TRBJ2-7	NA	CSARVRGGVRLEQYF	TGCAGTGCTAGAGTTAGGGGCGGGGTCCGGTTAGAGCAGTACTTC
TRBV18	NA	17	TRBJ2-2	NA	CASSQAPEDPNTGELFF	TGTGCCAGCTCACAAGCCCCGGAGGACCCGAACACCGGGGAGCTGTTTTTT
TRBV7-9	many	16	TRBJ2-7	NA	CASSSPEGVSSYEQYF	TGTGCCAGCAGCTCACCGGAAGGGGTAAGCTCCTACGAGCAGTACTTC
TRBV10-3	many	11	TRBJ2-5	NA	CAISAQETQYF	TGTGCCATCAGTGCGCAAGAGACCCAGTACTTC
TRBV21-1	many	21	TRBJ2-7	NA	CASSKAIVVREVSLAPYEQYF	TGTGCCAGCAGCAAAGCGATAGTGGTCAGGGAAGTGTCGCTAGCACCCTACGAGCAGTACTTC
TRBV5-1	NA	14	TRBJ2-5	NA	CASSRSTVQETQYF	TGCGCCAGCAGTCGTTCGACAGTCCAAGAGACCCAGTACTTC
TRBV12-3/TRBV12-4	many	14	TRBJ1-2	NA	CASSSHGLTYGYTF	TGTGCCAGCAGCTCTCACGGGCTGACTTATGGCTACACCTTC
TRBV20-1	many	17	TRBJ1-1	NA	CSAHTTGVGRVGTEAFF	TGCAGTGCCCATACGACCGGAGTGGGTAGAGTAGGCACTGAAGCTTTCTTT
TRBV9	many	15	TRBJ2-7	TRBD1	CASSDPGQSSYEQYF	TGTGCCAGCAGTGATCCGGGACAGAGCTCCTACGAGCAGTACTTC
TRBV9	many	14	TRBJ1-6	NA	CASSSASNNSPLHF	TGTGCCAGCAGCTCGGCCTCTAATAATTCACCCCTCCACTTT
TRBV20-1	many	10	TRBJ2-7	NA	CSARRSEQYF	TGCAGTGCTAGACGGTCGGAGCAGTACTTC
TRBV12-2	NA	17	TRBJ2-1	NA	CASRLNVGGGADNEQFF	NA